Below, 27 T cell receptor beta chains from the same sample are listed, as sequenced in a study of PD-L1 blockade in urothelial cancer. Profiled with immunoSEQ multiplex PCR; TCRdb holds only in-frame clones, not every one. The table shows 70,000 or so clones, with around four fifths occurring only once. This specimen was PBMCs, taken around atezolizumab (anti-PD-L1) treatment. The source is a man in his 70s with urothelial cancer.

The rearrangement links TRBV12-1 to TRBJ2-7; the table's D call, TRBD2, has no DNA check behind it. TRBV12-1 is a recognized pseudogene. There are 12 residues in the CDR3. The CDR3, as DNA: TGTGCCAGCACGGTCGGACTAGTTGAGCAGTACTTC. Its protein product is CASTVGLVEQYF.

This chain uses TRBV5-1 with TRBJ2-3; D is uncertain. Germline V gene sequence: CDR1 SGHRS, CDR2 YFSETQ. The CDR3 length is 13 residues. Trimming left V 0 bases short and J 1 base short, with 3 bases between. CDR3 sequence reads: CASSLGGTDTQYF. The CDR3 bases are TGCGCCAGCAGCTTGGGCGGCACAGATACGCAGTATTTT.

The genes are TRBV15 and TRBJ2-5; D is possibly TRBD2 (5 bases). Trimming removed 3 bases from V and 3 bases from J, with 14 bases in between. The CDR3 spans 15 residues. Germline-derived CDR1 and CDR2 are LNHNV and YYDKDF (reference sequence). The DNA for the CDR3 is TGTGCCACCAGCAGCGATGGACGGGGAGAAGAGACCCAGTACTTC. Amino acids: CATSSDGRGEETQYF.

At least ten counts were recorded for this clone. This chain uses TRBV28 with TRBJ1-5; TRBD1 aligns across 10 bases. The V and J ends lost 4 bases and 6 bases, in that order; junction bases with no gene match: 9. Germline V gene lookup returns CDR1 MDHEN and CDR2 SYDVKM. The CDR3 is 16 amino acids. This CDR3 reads CASSSYGTGVGQPQHF. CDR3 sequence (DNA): TGTGCCAGCAGTTCATACGGGACAGGGGTGGGTCAGCCCCAGCATTTT.

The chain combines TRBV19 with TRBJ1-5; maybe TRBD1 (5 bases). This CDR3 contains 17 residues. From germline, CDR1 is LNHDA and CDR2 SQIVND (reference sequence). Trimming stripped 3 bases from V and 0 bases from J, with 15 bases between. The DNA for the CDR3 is TGTGCCAGTAGTATGAGTACGGGACTGAATAGCAATCAGCCCCAGCATTTT. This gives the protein CASSMSTGLNSNQPQHF.

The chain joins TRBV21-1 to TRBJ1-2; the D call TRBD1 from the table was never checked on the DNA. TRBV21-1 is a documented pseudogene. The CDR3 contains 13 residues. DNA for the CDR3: TGTGCAGGAAGACAGACTTCTAACTATGGCTACACCTTC. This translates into CAGRQTSNYGYTF.

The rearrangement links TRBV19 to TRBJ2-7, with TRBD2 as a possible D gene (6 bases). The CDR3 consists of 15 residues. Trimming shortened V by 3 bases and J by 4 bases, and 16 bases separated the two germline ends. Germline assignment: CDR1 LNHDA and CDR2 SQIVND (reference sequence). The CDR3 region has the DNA TGTGCCAGTAGTATGGGAGGACTGGGGATTTACGAGCAGTACTTC. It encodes CASSMGGLGIYEQYF.

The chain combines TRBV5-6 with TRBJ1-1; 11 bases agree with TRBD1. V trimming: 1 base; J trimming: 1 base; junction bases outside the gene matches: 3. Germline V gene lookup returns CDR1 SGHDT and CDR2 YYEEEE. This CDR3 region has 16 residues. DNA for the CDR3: TGTGCCAGCAGCTTGAGGACAGGGGGCGGGAACACTGAAGCTTTCTTT. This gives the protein CASSLRTGGGNTEAFF.

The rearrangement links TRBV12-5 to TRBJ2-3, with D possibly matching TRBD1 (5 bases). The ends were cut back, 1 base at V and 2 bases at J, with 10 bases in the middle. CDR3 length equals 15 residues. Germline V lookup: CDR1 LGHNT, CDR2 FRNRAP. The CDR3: CASGLDGQSTDTQYF. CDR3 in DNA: TGTGCTAGTGGTTTGGACGGACAATCCACAGATACGCAGTATTTT.

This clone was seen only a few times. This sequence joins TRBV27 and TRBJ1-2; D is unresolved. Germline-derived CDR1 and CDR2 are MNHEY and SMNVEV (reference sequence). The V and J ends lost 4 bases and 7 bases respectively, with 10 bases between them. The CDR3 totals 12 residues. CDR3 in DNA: TGTGCCAGCAGTTCGCCTCCGGGTGGCTACACCTTC. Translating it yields CASSSPPGGYTF.

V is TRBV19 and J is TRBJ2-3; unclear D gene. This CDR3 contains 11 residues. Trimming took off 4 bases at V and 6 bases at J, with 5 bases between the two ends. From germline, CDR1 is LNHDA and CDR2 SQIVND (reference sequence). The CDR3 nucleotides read TGTGCCAGTAGTACAGTTGATACGCAGTATTTT. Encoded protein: CASSTVDTQYF.

Written as DNA, the CDR3 is TGTGCCAGCAGTGAATCTTCCCGGGTTAGCGGAGAGACCCAGTACTTC. It codes for CASSESSRVSGETQYF. The J gene is TRBJ2-5, the V gene TRBV6-1; D is possibly TRBD2 (6 bases). This CDR3 is built from 16 residues. Trimming stripped 2 bases from V and 4 bases from J, with 17 bases between. Germline CDR1 MNHNS, CDR2 SASEGT.

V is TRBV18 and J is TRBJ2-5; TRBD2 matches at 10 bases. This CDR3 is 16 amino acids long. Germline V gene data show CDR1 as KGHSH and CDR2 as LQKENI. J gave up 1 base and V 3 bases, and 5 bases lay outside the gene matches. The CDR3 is CASSPSASGSQETQYF. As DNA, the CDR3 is TGTGCCAGCTCACCCTCGGCTAGCGGGAGCCAAGAGACCCAGTACTTC.

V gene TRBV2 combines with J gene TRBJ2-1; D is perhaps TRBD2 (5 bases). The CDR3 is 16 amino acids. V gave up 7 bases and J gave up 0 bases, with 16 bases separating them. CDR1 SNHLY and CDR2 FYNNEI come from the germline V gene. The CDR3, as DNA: TGTGCCAGCACCACTTCGAGGGTAAGCTCCTACAATGAGCAGTTCTTC. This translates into CASTTSRVSSYNEQFF.

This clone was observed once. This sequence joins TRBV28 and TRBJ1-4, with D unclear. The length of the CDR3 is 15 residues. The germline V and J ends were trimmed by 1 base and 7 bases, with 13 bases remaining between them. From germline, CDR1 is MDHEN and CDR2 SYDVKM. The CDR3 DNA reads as TGTGCCAGCAGTTTATACCCGGGTATCGCTGAAAAACTGTTTTTT. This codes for CASSLYPGIAEKLFF.

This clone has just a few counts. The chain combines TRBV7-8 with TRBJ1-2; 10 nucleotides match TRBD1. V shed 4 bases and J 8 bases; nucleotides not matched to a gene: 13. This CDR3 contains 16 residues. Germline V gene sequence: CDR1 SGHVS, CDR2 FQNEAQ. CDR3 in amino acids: CASSSPGQGRSLGYTF. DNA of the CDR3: TGTGCCAGCAGCTCACCGGGACAGGGGCGGTCGCTCGGCTACACCTTC.

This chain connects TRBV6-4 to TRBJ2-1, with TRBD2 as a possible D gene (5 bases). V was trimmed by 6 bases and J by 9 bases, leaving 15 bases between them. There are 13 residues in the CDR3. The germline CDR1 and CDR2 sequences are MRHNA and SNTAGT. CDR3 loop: CASSPEAGFEQFF. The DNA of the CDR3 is TGTGCCAGCAGCCCCGAGGCGGGCTTTGAGCAGTTCTTC.

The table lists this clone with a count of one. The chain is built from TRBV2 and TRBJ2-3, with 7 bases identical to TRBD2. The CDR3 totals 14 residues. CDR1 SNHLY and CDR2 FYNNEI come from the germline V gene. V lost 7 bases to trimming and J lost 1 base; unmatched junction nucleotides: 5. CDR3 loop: CASNAGVGTDTQYF. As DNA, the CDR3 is TGTGCCAGCAACGCGGGAGTGGGCACAGATACGCAGTATTTT.

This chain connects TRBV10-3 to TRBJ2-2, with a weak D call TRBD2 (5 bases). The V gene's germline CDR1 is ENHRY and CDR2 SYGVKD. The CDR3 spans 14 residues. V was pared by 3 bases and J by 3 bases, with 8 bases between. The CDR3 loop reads CAISDSGYTGELFF. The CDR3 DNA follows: TGTGCCATCAGTGACAGCGGATACACCGGGGAGCTGTTTTTT.

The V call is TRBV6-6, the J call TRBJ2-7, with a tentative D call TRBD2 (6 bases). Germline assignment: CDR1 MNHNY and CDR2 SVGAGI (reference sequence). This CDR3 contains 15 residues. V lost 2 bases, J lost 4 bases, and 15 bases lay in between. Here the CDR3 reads CASSYPSGPPYEQYF. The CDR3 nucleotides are TGTGCCAGCAGTTACCCAAGCGGGCCACCATACGAGCAGTACTTC.

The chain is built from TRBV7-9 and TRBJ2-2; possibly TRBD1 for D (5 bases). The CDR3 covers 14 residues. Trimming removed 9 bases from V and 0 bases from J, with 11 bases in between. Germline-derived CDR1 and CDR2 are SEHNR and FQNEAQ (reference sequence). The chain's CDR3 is CASDSRANTGELFF. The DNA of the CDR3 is TGTGCCAGTGACAGTCGCGCGAACACCGGGGAGCTGTTTTTT. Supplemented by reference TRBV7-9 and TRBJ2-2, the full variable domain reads DTGVSQNPRHKITKRGQNVTFRCDPISEHNRLYWYRQTLGQGPEFLTYFQNEAQLEKSRLLSDRFSAERPKGSFSTLEIQRTEQGDSAMYLCASDSRANTGELFFGEGSRLTVL.

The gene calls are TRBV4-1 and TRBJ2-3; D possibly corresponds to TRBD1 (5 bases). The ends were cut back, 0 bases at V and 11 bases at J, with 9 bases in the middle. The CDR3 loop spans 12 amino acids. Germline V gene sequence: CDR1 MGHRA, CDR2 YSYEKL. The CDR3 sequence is CASSQDVRGQYF. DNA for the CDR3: TGCGCCAGCAGCCAAGATGTAAGGGGGCAGTATTTT.

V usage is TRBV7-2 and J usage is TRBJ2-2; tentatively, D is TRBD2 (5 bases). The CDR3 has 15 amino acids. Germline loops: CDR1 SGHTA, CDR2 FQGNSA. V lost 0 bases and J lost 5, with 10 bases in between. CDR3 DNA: TGTGCCAGCAGCTTAGCCGGACCGGGGACCGGGGAGCTGTTTTTT. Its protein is CASSLAGPGTGELFF.

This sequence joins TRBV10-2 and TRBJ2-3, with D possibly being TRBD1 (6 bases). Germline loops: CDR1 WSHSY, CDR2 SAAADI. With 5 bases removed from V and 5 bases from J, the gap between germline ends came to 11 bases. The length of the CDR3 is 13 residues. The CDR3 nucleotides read TGCGCCAGCAGTAAGGACAGTATAGATACGCAGTATTTT. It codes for CASSKDSIDTQYF.

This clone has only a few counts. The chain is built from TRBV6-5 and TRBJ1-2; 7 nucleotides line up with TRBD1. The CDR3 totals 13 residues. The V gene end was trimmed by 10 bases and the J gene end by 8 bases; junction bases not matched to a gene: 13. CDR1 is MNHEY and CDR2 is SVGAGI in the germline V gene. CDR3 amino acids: CATQLSGGKGYTF. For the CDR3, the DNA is TGTGCCACCCAATTATCAGGGGGTAAAGGCTACACCTTC.

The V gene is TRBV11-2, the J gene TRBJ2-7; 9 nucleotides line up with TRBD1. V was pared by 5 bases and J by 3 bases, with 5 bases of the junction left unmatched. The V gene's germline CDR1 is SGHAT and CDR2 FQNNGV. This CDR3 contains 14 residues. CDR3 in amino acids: CASSQQGAVYEQYF. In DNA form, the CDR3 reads TGTGCCAGCAGCCAACAGGGGGCGGTCTACGAGCAGTACTTC.

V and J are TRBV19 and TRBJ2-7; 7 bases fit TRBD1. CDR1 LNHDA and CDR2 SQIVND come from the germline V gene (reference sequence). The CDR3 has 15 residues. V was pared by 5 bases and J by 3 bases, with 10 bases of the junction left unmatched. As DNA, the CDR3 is TGTGCCAGTAGTCCCGCGACAGGGCGTCTCTACGAGCAGTACTTC. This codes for CASSPATGRLYEQYF.